This entry lists 17 T cell receptor beta chains sequenced from one sample in a study of molecular identifiers for immune sequencing clone quantification. Using its own MiXCR run on the PCR reads, TCRdb lists one record per CDR3 protein. The profile shows under 600,000 distinct CDR3 sequences, about 25% of them singletons. Sequencing was carried out using naive CD8+ T cells from blood, with Jurkat cell RNA spiked in. Subset noted: FACS-sorted CD8+CD4-CCR7+CD45RA+ naive T cells. The source of these receptors is a human donor in good health. Some libraries in this study had Jurkat cell RNA spiked in.

In the case of this clonotype: This could be a read error, since a much larger clone is one nucleotide away. The chain is built from TRBV6-2 or TRBV6-3 and TRBJ1-5; D unclear. The length of the CDR3 is 12 residues. Germline assignment: CDR1 MNHEY and CDR2 SVGEGT. Here the CDR3 reads CASGYEDQPQHF. The CDR3, as DNA: TGTGCCAGCGGTTACGAGGATCAGCCCCAGCATTTT.

This clonotype came up a few times. The chain links TRBV9 to TRBJ2-7, with TRBD1 matching over 9 bases. The CDR3 has 14 residues. V was pared by 0 bases and J by 5 bases, with 3 bases of the junction left unmatched. CDR1 SGDLS and CDR2 YYNGEE come from the germline V gene. The CDR3 protein is CASSVGTGAHEQYF. CDR3 coding DNA: TGTGCCAGCAGCGTAGGGACAGGGGCCCACGAGCAGTACTTC.

This clonotype turned up a few times. The chain recombines TRBV7-3 with TRBJ2-1; possibly TRBD2 for D (6 bases). Germline V CDR1 and CDR2: SGHTA, FQGTGA. Between the trimmed V and J ends, which lost 3 bases and 6 bases, there was a span of 15 bases. CDR3 length: 15 amino acids. This CDR3 reads CASSLLRGGPNEQFF. The CDR3 DNA follows: TGTGCCAGCAGCTTGCTCCGAGGAGGGCCCAATGAGCAGTTCTTC.

The gene calls are TRBV20-1 and TRBJ2-7; 9 bases agree with TRBD2. The CDR3 covers 14 residues. With 0 bases clipped from V and 5 bases from J, the junction kept 5 bases outside the gene matches. CDR1 is DFQATT, CDR2 SNEGSKA, per germline (reference sequence). Written as DNA, the CDR3 is TGCAGTGCTAGAGAAACGGGACTAGCCCACGAGCAGTACTTC. Its protein is CSARETGLAHEQYF.

Concerning this clonotype itself: A read error may be the cause here, since a much bigger clone is one base away. The chain couples TRBV20-1 to TRBJ2-3, with 9 bases lining up with TRBD2. Germline CDR1 and CDR2: DFQATT and SNEGSKA (reference sequence). This CDR3 is built from 14 residues. This CDR3 reads CSVYSGTSTDTKYF. CDR3 nucleotide sequence: TGCAGTGTTTATAGCGGGACTAGCACAGATACGAAGTATTTT.

This clonotype was counted only a few times. Sequence at one end of the junction differs from germline and may be a read error. This sequence joins TRBV3-1 and TRBJ1-1; D unresolved. The length of the CDR3 is 16 residues. CDR1 and CDR2 from the germline V gene are LGHDT and YNNKEL (reference sequence). The chain's CDR3 is CASSQPFAGGDTEALF. The CDR3, as DNA: TGTGCCAGCAGCCAGCCCTTCGCGGGTGGCGACACTGAAGCTCTCTTT. Drawing the rest from reference TRBV3-1 and TRBJ1-1, the complete variable domain is DTAVSQTPKYLVTQMGNDKSIKCEQNLGHDTMYWYKQDSKKFLKIMFSYNNKELIINETVPNRFSPKSPDKAHLNLHINSLELGDSAVYFCASSQPFAGGDTEALFGQGTRLTVV.

This clonotype was seen only a few times. The germline gene is not matched at one end of the junction; a read error may be the cause. This sequence joins TRBV5-6 and TRBJ2-2; D ambiguous. Germline CDR1 is SGHDT and CDR2 is YYEEEE. There are 19 residues in the CDR3. For the CDR3, the DNA is TGTGCCGGCAGCTTTGGGGTCGGCGTATCGTCCGGGAACACCGGGGAGCTGTTTTTT. Protein: CAGSFGVGVSSGNTGELFF.

The rearrangement links TRBV19 to TRBJ2-1; D is possibly TRBD2 (6 bases). Trimming cost V 3 bases and J 10 bases, with 13 bases left between them. There are 13 residues in the CDR3. Per the germline V gene, CDR1 is LNHDA and CDR2 is SQIVND (reference sequence). CDR3 coding DNA: TGTGCCAGTAGTATCCACACTAGCAGGGAGCAGTTCTTC. This encodes CASSIHTSREQFF.

This clonotype was detected many times. V is TRBV29-1 and J is TRBJ2-3; 8 bases are shared with TRBD1. After removal of 6 bases from V and 2 bases from J, the junction contained 4 bases not matched to a gene. This CDR3 is built from 13 residues. Germline-derived CDR1 and CDR2 are SQVTM and ANQGSEA. This chain's CDR3 is CSVDREDTDTQYF. Written as DNA, the CDR3 is TGCAGCGTGGACAGGGAGGACACAGATACGCAGTATTTT.

The chain has TRBV7-9 and TRBJ2-7; 7 bases fit TRBD1. The DNA end is more similar to TRBJ2-1, so the J call may be wrong. The CDR3 spans 15 residues. Germline V gives CDR1 SEHNR, CDR2 FQNEAQ (reference sequence). CDR3 sequence (DNA): TGTGCCAGCAGCTTCGGACCGGGACAGTCCTACGAGCAGTTCTTC. Protein: CASSFGPGQSYEQFF.

This sequence joins TRBV9 and TRBJ2-3, with 7 bases aligning to TRBD2. Germline V gene data show CDR1 as SGDLS and CDR2 as YYNGEE. The CDR3 contains 15 residues. V lost 0 bases and J lost 6; bases outside the gene matches: 7. The chain's CDR3 is CASSVDGTIIDTQYF. The CDR3, as DNA: TGTGCCAGCAGCGTAGACGGGACTATCATTGATACGCAGTATTTT.

Ten or more counts support this clonotype. This rearrangement joins TRBV6-5 to TRBJ2-3; a weak D match, TRBD2 (5 bases). Trimming took 4 bases from V and 3 from J, leaving 14 bases between them. The CDR3 runs to 15 residues. Germline lookup yields CDR1 MNHEY and CDR2 SVGAGI. CDR3 in DNA: TGTGCCAGCAGTTCGACGGGAACTGGTACAGATACGCAGTATTTT. It codes for CASSSTGTGTDTQYF.

This chain connects TRBV6-1 to TRBJ2-7; D is unresolved. Trimming removed 3 bases from V and 4 bases from J, with 10 bases in between. CDR3 length: 13 amino acids. Per germline, CDR1 MNHNS and CDR2 SASEGT. The CDR3 sequence is CASSDPPRYEQYF. DNA of the CDR3: TGTGCCAGCAGTGATCCACCGAGGTACGAGCAGTACTTC.

At least ten counts were recorded for this clonotype. V usage is TRBV12-3 or TRBV12-4 and J usage is TRBJ1-1; 9 positions agree with TRBD1. The CDR3 loop spans 13 amino acids. Trimming at V came to 6 bases and at J to 4 bases, leaving 3 bases not matched to a gene. CDR3: CASRGQGITEAFF. CDR3 in DNA: TGTGCCAGCAGAGGACAGGGGATCACTGAAGCTTTCTTT.

This clonotype was found many times. This chain joins TRBV18 and TRBJ2-3; 9 bases align to TRBD1. The CDR3 is 15 residues long. The V and J ends lost 5 bases and 5 bases, in that order; junction bases with no gene match: 8. In germline, CDR1 is KGHSH, CDR2 LQKENI. CDR3: CASSSTGGAGDTQYF. CDR3 sequence (DNA): TGTGCCAGCTCATCTACAGGGGGCGCGGGAGATACGCAGTATTTT.

The table lists this clonotype with a few counts. The genes are TRBV30 and TRBJ2-7; D tentatively fits TRBD1 or TRBD2 (6 bases each). There are 14 residues in the CDR3. V was pared by 2 bases and J by 0 bases, with 11 bases between. CDR1 is GTSNPN, CDR2 SVGIG, per germline (reference sequence). The CDR3 coding sequence is TGTGCCTGGAGTCACGGGGGCAGCTCCTACGAGCAGTACTTC. It specifies CAWSHGGSSYEQYF.

This clonotype was found once. This may stem from a read error, because a much larger clone lies one nucleotide away. The J gene is TRBJ1-2, the V gene TRBV6-5; TRBD1 might be the D (6 bases). V lost 4 bases and J 12 bases, leaving 18 bases between the germline ends. The CDR3 loop spans 13 amino acids. Per the germline V gene, CDR1 is MNHEY and CDR2 is SVGAGI. This chain's CDR3 is CASSSPDSEGHTF. CDR3 coding DNA: TGTGCCAGCAGTTCCCCGGACAGTGAGGGCCACACCTTC.